This T cell receptor beta chain was recovered during a study of cytomegalovirus exposure and HLA in healthy donors. Study-level findings and limits: The study put roughly 160 TCR beta chains on its list as cytomegalovirus-associated. Upon later analysis, TCR association rates were observed to vary by HLA locus, being highest for DRB1 and lowest for HLA-C.

CDR3 length: 13 amino acids. Trimming took 5 bases from V and 2 from J, leaving 12 bases between them. The germline gives CDR1 GTSNPN, CDR2 SVGIG (reference sequence). The study ran its PCR with 60 Vbeta and 13 Jbeta primers. Generated by immunoSEQ multiplex PCR, the TCRdb table keeps only in-frame clones and is missing some. The table includes 150,000 to 200,000 clones, approximately 80% detected once. Comments on this clone: The antigen remains undetermined.

This receptor was identified in a woman aged 18-29 years in good health and CMV-seropositive. Sequenced material: PBMCs. This chain joins TRBV30 and TRBJ1-1; D call uncertain. CDR3: CAWPGRGNTEAFF. CDR3 in DNA: TGTGCCTGGCCCGGGCGGGGTAACACTGAAGCTTTCTTT.